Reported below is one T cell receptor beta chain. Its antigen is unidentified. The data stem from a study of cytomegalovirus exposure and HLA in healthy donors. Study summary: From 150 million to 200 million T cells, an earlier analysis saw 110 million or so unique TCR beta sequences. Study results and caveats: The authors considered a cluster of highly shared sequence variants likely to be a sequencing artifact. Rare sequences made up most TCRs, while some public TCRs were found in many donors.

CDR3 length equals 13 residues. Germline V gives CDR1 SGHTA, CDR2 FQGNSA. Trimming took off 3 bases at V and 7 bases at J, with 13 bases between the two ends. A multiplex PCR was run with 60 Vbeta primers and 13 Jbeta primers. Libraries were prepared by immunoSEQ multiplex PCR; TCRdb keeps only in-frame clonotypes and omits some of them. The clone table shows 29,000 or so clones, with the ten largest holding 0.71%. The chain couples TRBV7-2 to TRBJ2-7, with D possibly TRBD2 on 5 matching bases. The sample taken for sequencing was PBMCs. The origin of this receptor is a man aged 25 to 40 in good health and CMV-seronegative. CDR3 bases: TGTGCCAGCAGCTTTGCCGCTAGCAGAGAGCAGTACTTC. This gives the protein CASSFAASREQYF.